The rows below give T cell receptor beta chains drawn from one sample of a study of blood T cell repertoires in COVID-19. TCRdb keeps only in-frame clones here, not all; method: immunoSEQ multiplex PCR. This sample yields some 190,000 clones, of which approximately 80% are seen a single time; 7.8% belongs to the top ten. The sequenced material came from peripheral blood. The receptors here all came from a woman of 80 years or more with COVID-19, enrolled during active disease. Both conserved end residues are part of each CDR3.

V gene: TRBV28
CDR3 protein: CASSSYRAPYEQYF

V gene: TRBV5-1
CDR3 protein: CASSPGVQETQYF

V gene: TRBV6-6
CDR3 protein: CASSYGTSGTGELFF

V gene: TRBV7-2
CDR3 protein: CATRTSGSTDTQYF

V gene: TRBV27
CDR3 protein: CASSSDVGGTRNTEAFF

V gene: TRBV5-1
CDR3 protein: CASSSQTGGETQYF

V gene: TRBV3-1/TRBV3-2
CDR3 protein: CASSHPRREWEAFF

V gene: TRBV5-1
CDR3 protein: CASSSTPNDEQYF

V gene: TRBV2
CDR3 protein: CASFGTGGDQPQHF

V gene: TRBV5-5
CDR3 protein: CASSSWTFSSYEQYF

V gene: TRBV5-1
CDR3 protein: CASSLGQSPTGYEQYF

V gene: TRBV7-9
CDR3 protein: CASSLAQGWAEAFF

V gene: TRBV6-1
CDR3 protein: CASSENPGGIGTDTQYF

V gene: TRBV10-2
CDR3 protein: CASSTYRGGPPYEQYF

V gene: TRBV25-1
CDR3 protein: CASGSSGNTEAFF

V gene: TRBV5-5
CDR3 protein: CASSLLGTDYNEQFF

V gene: TRBV4-1
CDR3 protein: CASSQTGGRSYEQYF

V gene: TRBV2
CDR3 protein: CASQGASRNTEAFF

V gene: TRBV5-1
CDR3 protein: CASSPSIPQNFEKLFF